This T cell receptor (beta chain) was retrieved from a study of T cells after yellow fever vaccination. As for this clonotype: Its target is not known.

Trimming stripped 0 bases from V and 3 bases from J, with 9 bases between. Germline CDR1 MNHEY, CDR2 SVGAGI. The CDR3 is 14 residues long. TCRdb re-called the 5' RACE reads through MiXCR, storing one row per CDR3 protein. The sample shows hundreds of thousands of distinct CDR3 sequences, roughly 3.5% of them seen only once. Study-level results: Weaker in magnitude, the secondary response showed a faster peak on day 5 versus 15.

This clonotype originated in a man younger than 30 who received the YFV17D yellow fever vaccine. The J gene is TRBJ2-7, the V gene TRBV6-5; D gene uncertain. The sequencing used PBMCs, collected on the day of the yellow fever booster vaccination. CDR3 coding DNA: TGTGCCAGCAGTTACTCCGACACTCTCTACGAGCAGTACTTC. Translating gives CASSYSDTLYEQYF.